A selection of T cell receptor beta chains follows, all from one sample in a study of regulatory T cells in long-lasting Graves disease. Each CDR3 protein gets one entry after TCRdb re-called the multiplex PCR reads with MiXCR. The sample lists fewer than 350,000 distinct CDR3 sequences, 18% occurring once. Specimen: peripheral blood mononuclear cells (PBMCs), collected at new diagnosis, from a patient treated with antithyroid drugs. The receptors stem from a female donor with Graves disease. Each CDR3 is given without its conserved first and last residue. The order of the fields is J gene, V gene, D gene, clone size, CDR3 protein. D genes are given only for firm matches. Not every row has a clone size; where given, it reads once, few, many or a size class.

TRBJ2-7 | TRBV6-2/TRBV6-3 | TRBD1 | few | ASSEAQGASHEQY
TRBJ2-5 | TRBV5-1 | TRBD2 | many | ASSLTGTSSETQY
TRBJ2-3 | TRBV28 | - | many | ASSPPGSGTQY
TRBJ1-1 | TRBV5-1 | - | many | ASSLTGGYEAF
TRBJ2-2 | TRBV28 | TRBD2 | many | ASSRLAVNTGELF
- | TRBV5-6 | - | many | ASRYQRVGRTQY
TRBJ1-3 | TRBV7-3 | - | many | ASSFRYNGNTIY
TRBJ2-7 | TRBV14 | - | many | ASSQGKMWYEQY
TRBJ2-1 | TRBV12-3/TRBV12-4 | - | many | ASSQLRPTNEQF
TRBJ2-3 | TRBV28 | TRBD2 | many | ASRVGGAGTDTQY
TRBJ2-1 | TRBV28 | TRBD2 | many | ASSPRPGLAGEGEQF
TRBJ1-1 | TRBV11-2 | - | many | ASSPKVGIGTEAF
TRBJ2-3 | TRBV15 | - | many | ATSRSGETDTQY
TRBJ1-3 | TRBV19 | - | many | ASSIENTIY
TRBJ2-3 | TRBV7-2 | TRBD2 | many | ASSTQVAASGRTDTQY
TRBJ1-1 | TRBV6-1 | - | many | ASSQRGGIGTEAF
TRBJ1-5 | TRBV12-3/TRBV12-4 | - | many | ASSRAGVAGNQPQH
TRBJ2-1 | TRBV11-2 | - | - | ASSLAAGNTYNEQF
TRBJ2-7 | TRBV30 | - | - | AWSGQVRKPSYEQY
TRBJ1-2 | TRBV19 | TRBD1 | many | ASTRGQGSSGYT
TRBJ2-5 | TRBV18 | - | many | ASSPRELAETQY
TRBJ2-1 | TRBV15 | - | few | ATSRDARGYEQF
TRBJ2-2 | TRBV20-1 | TRBD1 | - | SASRGQGSTGELF
TRBJ2-3 | TRBV10-3 | - | many | AISNADTQY
TRBJ2-3 | TRBV6-2/TRBV6-3 | TRBD1 | - | ASSVGGQGPDTQY
TRBJ1-1 | TRBV7-8 | - | many | ASSLGVSEAF
TRBJ2-3 | TRBV20-1 | - | many | SARHREAGAEDTQY
TRBJ2-4 | TRBV6-1 | TRBD1 | - | ASSPLGTGLTNIQY
TRBJ1-1 | TRBV2 | - | - | ASSPRGAGDAEAF
TRBJ2-7 | TRBV13 | TRBD1 | - | ASSSTRGQLYEQY
TRBJ1-2 | TRBV11-3 | - | many | ASSLEGGGSWYGYT
TRBJ1-1 | TRBV6-1 | - | - | ASHEFAEAF
TRBJ1-1 | TRBV29-1 | - | many | SVRVRVNTEAF
TRBJ2-4 | TRBV2 | - | many | ASSGDGYKNIQY
TRBJ2-3 | TRBV28 | - | many | ASSLLDSTDTQY
TRBJ2-3 | TRBV12-3/TRBV12-4 | TRBD2 | many | ASSAGTSGRRGTDTQY
TRBJ2-5 | TRBV11-2 | TRBD2 | many | ASSPQGLAVQETQY